Sequencing of this T cell receptor (beta chain) was carried out in a study of technical replicates of blood from a handful of donors. Using immunoSEQ multiplex PCR, the repertoire was profiled, and TCRdb retains in-frame clones only, with some absent. The sample carries approximately 92,000 clones, about 95% recorded once. CDR1 is SGHDN and CDR2 is FVKESK in the germline V gene. The CDR3 totals 13 residues. Trimming shortened V by 4 bases and J by 4 bases, and 10 bases separated the two germline ends. The sample comprised T cells isolated from PBMCs. The receptor's source is a human donor in good health. The chain has TRBV14 and TRBJ2-5; possibly TRBD1 for D (6 bases). The DNA for the CDR3 is TGTGCCAGCAGCCCGGAAGGGGGAGAGACCCAGTACTTC. Amino acids: CASSPEGGETQYF.